Listed here are 9 T cell receptor beta chains from one sample, sequenced in a study of T cell responses to AZD1222 COVID-19 vaccine. Using immunoSEQ multiplex PCR, the repertoire was profiled, and TCRdb retains in-frame clones only, with some absent. The sample includes more than 150,000 clones, about nine tenths seen only once; the top ten take approximately 1.8%. This specimen consisted of peripheral blood, obtained 28 days after the second AZD1222 dose. Every receptor here comes from an adult who received the AZD1222 COVID-19 vaccine.

The V and J genes are TRBV4-1 and TRBJ2-5; perhaps TRBD1 as D (7 bases). V lost 7 bases and J lost 3, with 18 bases in between. From germline, CDR1 is MGHRA and CDR2 YSYEKL. The length of the CDR3 is 15 residues. The CDR3 reads CASKTRGTDKETQYF. The CDR3 nucleotides read TGCGCCAGCAAGACCCGGGGGACAGATAAAGAGACCCAGTACTTC.

This clone was observed a single time. The chain links TRBV11-2 to TRBJ2-1, with 11 bases matching TRBD2. This CDR3 comprises 16 residues. J gave up 9 bases and V 1 base, and 8 bases lay outside the gene matches. CDR1 and CDR2 from the germline V gene are SGHAT and FQNNGV. CDR3 DNA: TGTGCCAGCAGCTTAGTGTCAGGACTAGCGGGTGGTGAGCAGTTCTTC. Residues: CASSLVSGLAGGEQFF.

The V call is TRBV30, the J call TRBJ2-1, with 8 bases aligning to TRBD1. Germline V gene data show CDR1 as GTSNPN and CDR2 as SVGIG (reference sequence). This CDR3 contains 13 residues. V trimming: 2 bases; J trimming: 7 bases; junction bases outside the gene matches: 4. CDR3 sequence reads: CAWSTTGGNEQFF. CDR3 bases: TGTGCCTGGAGTACCACAGGGGGAAATGAGCAGTTCTTC.

This chain uses TRBV2 with TRBJ1-6; no definite D call. V dropped 2 bases and J dropped 0 bases, with 11 bases sitting between them. The CDR3 loop spans 17 amino acids. Germline assignment: CDR1 SNHLY and CDR2 FYNNEI. The CDR3 nucleotides are TGTGCCAGCAGTGAACGCAGGACCAGCTCCTATAATTCACCCCTCCACTTT. Its translation is CASSERRTSSYNSPLHF.

The V and J genes are TRBV2 and TRBJ1-5; a weak D match, TRBD1 (5 bases). Trimming left V 6 bases short and J 0 bases short, with 12 bases between. CDR3 size: 15 residues. Germline-derived CDR1 and CDR2 are SNHLY and FYNNEI. DNA for the CDR3: TGTGCCAGCAGGATCGGGACGGGTAGCAATCAGCCCCAGCATTTT. This translates into CASRIGTGSNQPQHF. The full variable domain, completed using reference TRBV2 and TRBJ1-5, is EPEVTQTPSHQVTQMGQEVILRCVPISNHLYFYWYRQILGQKVEFLVSFYNNEISEKSEIFDDQFSVERPDGSNFTLKIRSTKLEDSAMYFCASRIGTGSNQPQHFGDGTRLSIL.

The rearrangement joins TRBV27 to TRBJ2-4; perhaps TRBD2 as D (5 bases). The germline gives CDR1 MNHEY, CDR2 SMNVEV (reference sequence). Trimming removed 0 bases at V and 9 bases at J, with 15 bases between. The CDR3 contains 15 residues. The CDR3 DNA sequence: TGTGCCAGCAGTTTATCGAACGGGGTCGTGAGCATTCAGTACTTC. Amino acid sequence: CASSLSNGVVSIQYF.

This clone was recorded once. The V gene is TRBV24-1, the J gene TRBJ2-3, with 9 bases aligning to TRBD1. V was pared by 2 bases and J by 4 bases, with 9 bases of the junction left unmatched. Germline CDR1 and CDR2: KGHDR and SFDVKD. This CDR3 has 17 residues. The CDR3 region is CATSDSSGTGYSDTQYF. In DNA, the CDR3 is TGTGCCACCAGTGATTCCTCCGGGACAGGGTATTCAGATACGCAGTATTTT.

V gene TRBV7-9 combines with J gene TRBJ1-4, with D perhaps TRBD1 (6 bases). The CDR3 contains 15 residues. Trimming stripped 2 bases from V and 7 bases from J, with 14 bases between. In germline, CDR1 is SEHNR, CDR2 FQNEAQ (reference sequence). In DNA, the CDR3 is TGTGCCAGCAGCTTAAGGTCAGGGGAGATTGAAAAACTGTTTTTT. It translates to CASSLRSGEIEKLFF.

The chain carries TRBV2 and TRBJ2-7; the D gene is possibly TRBD2 (6 bases). Germline CDR1 SNHLY, CDR2 FYNNEI. The CDR3 consists of 13 residues. V dropped 7 bases and J dropped 0 bases, with 10 bases sitting between them. This CDR3 is CASTRRVSYEQYF. DNA for the CDR3: TGTGCCAGCACGAGGAGGGTCTCCTACGAGCAGTACTTC.